The source of this TCR beta chain is a study of shared clonotypes between healthy human individuals. CD8 memory combined CD45RO+ cells with CCR7-negative CD45RA+ TemRA cells. Of note for this clone: Its target is unknown.

Sequenced by immunoSEQ multiplex PCR; TCRdb stores in-frame clones only, minus some. Of 400,000 or so clones in the sample, 90% to 97% were seen once. Study-wide findings and caveats: Sorted-subset sequencing, rarefaction showed, was incomplete despite large depth.

The V and J ends lost 3 bases and 7 bases, in that order; junction bases with no gene match: 12. This CDR3 has 15 amino acids. Germline V gene sequence: CDR1 SGHNT, CDR2 YYREEE (reference sequence). The specimen sequenced was memory CD8+ T cells sorted from blood. Subset noted: CD45RO+ cells pooled with CCR7-negative TemRA cells. This chain uses TRBV5-4 with TRBJ2-7, with 8 bases fitting TRBD2. The receptor was derived from a man younger than 45 in good health. This CDR3 reads CASSSGGKREWEQYF. In nucleotides, the CDR3 is TGTGCCAGCAGCTCCGGGGGGAAGCGGGAGTGGGAGCAGTACTTC.